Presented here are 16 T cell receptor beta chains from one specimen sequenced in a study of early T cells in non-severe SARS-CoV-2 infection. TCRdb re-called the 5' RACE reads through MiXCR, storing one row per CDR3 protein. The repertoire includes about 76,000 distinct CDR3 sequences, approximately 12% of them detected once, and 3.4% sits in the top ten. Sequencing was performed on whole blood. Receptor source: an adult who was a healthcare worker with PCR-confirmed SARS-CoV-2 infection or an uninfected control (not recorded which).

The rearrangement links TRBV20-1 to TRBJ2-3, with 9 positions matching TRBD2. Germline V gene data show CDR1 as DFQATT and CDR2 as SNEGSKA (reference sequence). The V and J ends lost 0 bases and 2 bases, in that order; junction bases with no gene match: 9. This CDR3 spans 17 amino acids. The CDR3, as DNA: TGCAGTGCTAGAGATTCGTTACTAGCGGGCCTCACAGATACGCAGTATTTT. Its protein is CSARDSLLAGLTDTQYF.

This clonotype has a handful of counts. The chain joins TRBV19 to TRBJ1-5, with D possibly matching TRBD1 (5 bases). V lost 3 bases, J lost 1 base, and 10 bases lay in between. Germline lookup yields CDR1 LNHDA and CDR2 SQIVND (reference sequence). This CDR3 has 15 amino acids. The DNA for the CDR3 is TGTGCCAGTAGTATTAGCAGGGCGAGCAATCAGCCCCAGCATTTT. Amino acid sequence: CASSISRASNQPQHF.

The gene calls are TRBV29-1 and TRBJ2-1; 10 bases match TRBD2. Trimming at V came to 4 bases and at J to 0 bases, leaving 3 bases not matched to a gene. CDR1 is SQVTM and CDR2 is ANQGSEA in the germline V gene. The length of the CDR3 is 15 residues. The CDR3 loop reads CSVGLAGVSYNEQFF. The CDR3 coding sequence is TGCAGCGTTGGTCTAGCGGGAGTCTCCTACAATGAGCAGTTCTTC.

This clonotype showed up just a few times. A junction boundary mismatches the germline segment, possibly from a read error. CDR3 region: CASRFTVSENTIYF. The CDR3 nucleotides read TGTGCCAGCAGGTTCACAGTCTCTGAAAACACCATATATTTT. This chain connects TRBV3-1 to TRBJ1-3; D gene uncertain. This CDR3 contains 14 residues. In germline, CDR1 is LGHDT, CDR2 YNNKEL (reference sequence).

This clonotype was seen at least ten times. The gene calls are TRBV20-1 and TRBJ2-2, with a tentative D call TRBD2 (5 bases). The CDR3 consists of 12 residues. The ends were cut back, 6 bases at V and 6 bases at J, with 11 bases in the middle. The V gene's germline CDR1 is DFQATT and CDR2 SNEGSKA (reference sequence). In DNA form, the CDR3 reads TGCAGTGCCGTTAGCGTCGCCGGGGAGCTGTTTTTT. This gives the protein CSAVSVAGELFF.

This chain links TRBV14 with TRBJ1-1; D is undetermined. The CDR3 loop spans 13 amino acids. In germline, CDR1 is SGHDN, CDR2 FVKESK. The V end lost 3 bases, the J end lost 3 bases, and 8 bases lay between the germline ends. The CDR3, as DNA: TGTGCCAGCAGCCACGGCGGGTACACTGAAGCTTTCTTT. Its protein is CASSHGGYTEAFF.

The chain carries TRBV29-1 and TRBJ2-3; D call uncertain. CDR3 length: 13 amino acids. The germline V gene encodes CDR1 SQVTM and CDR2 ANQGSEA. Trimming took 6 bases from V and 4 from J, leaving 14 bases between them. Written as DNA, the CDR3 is TGCAGCGTACCTTACGGAGCCGCAGATACGCAGTATTTT. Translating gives CSVPYGAADTQYF.

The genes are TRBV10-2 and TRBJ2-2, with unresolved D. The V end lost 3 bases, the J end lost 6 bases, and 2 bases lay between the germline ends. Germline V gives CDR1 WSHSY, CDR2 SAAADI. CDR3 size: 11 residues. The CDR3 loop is CASSDAGELFF. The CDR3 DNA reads TGCGCCAGCAGTGACGCCGGGGAGCTGTTTTTT.

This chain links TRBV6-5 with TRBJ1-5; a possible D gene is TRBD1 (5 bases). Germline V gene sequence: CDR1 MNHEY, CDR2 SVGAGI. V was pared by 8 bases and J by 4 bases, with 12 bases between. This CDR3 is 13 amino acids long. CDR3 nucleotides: TGTGCCAGCCGGTCAGGGATTAATCAGCCCCAGCATTTT. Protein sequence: CASRSGINQPQHF.

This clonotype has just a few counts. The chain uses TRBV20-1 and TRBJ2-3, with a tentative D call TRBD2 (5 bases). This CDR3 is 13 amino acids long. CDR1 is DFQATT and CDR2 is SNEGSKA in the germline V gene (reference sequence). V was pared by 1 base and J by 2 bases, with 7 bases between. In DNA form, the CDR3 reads TGCAGTGCTAGAGGGGAGAACACAGATACGCAGTATTTT. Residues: CSARGENTDTQYF.

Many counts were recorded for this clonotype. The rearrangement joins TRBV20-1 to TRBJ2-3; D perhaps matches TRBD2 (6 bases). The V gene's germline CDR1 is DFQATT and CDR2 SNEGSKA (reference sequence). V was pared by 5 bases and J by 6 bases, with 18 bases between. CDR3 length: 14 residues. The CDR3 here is CSAEGGTVRDTQYF. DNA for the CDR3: TGCAGTGCTGAAGGCGGGACGGTTCGCGATACGCAGTATTTT.

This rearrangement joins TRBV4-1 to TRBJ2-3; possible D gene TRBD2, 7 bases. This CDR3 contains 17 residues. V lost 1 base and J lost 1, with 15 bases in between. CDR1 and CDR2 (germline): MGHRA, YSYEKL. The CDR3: CASSQVREGGGTDTQYF. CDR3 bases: TGCGCCAGCAGCCAAGTCCGAGAGGGGGGGGGCACAGATACGCAGTATTTT.

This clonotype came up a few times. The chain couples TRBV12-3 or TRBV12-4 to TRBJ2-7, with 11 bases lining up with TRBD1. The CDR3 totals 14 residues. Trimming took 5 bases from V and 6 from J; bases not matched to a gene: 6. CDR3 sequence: CASSGQGASVEQYF. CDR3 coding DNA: TGTGCCAGCAGTGGACAGGGGGCATCCGTCGAGCAGTACTTC.

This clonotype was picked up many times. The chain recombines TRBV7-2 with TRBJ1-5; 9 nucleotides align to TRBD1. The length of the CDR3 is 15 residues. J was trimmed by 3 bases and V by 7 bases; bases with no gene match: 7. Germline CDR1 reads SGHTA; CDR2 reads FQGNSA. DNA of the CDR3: TGTGCCAGCAACTACGGGACAGGGTACAATCAGCCCCAGCATTTT. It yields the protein CASNYGTGYNQPQHF.

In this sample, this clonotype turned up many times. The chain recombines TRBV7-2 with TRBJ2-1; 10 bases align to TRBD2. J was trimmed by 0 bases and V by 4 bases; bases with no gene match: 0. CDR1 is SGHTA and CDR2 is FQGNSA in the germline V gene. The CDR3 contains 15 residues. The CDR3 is CASSSSGGSYNEQFF. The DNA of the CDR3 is TGTGCCAGCAGCTCTAGCGGGGGCTCCTACAATGAGCAGTTCTTC.

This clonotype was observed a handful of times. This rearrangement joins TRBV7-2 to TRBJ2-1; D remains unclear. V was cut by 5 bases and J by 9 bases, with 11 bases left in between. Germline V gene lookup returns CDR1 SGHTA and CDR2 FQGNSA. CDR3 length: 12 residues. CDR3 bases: TGTGCCAGCAGCCCTAGTCTGGTTGAGCAGTTCTTC. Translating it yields CASSPSLVEQFF.